The clone carrying this T cell receptor beta chain was counted only a few times. Its specificity is not known. This CDR3 comprises 12 residues. Germline assignment: CDR1 KGHDR and CDR2 SFDVKD. V was shortened by 10 bases and J by 4 bases, with 12 bases between the two germline ends. The data derive from a study of regulatory T cells in long-lasting Graves disease. Time point meaning: persistent/refractory GD, antithyroid drugs over 5 years with positive TRAb. The TCR library was made from RNA extracted from PBMCs. Doctors identified Graves' disease using the American Thyroid Association guidelines. Study-wide findings and caveats: It is possible that accuracy was reduced by the small size of the sample.

Building the TCR beta libraries relied on iRepertoire HTBI primers, and CDR3 regions underwent Arm-PCR. Via MiXCR, TCRdb re-called the multiplex PCR reads, giving one row per CDR3 protein. The repertoire includes around 500,000 distinct CDR3 sequences, about a fifth of them detected once, and 7.8% sits in the top ten. This clonotype originated in a female donor with Graves disease. V usage is TRBV24-1 and J usage is TRBJ1-2, with D unresolved. The source was peripheral blood mononuclear cells (PBMCs), collected when the disease was refractory, from a patient treated with antithyroid drugs. The DNA for the CDR3 is TGTGCCACTTCGGACGCTGGCTATGGCTACACCTTC. This encodes CATSDAGYGYTF.